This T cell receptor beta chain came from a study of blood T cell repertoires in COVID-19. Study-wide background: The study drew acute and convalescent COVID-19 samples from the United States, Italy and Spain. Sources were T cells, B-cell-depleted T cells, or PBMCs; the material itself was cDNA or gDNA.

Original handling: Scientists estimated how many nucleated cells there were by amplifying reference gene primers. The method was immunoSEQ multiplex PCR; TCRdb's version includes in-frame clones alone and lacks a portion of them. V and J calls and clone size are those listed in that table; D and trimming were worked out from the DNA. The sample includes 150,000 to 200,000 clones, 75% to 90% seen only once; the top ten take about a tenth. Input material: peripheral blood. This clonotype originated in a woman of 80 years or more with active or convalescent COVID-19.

CDR3 loop: CASRVGGGVNTEAFF. The CDR3, as DNA: TGTGCCAGCAGAGTCGGGGGGGGCGTGAACACTGAAGCTTTCTTT. The gene calls are TRBV3-1 (or the pseudogene TRBV3-2) and TRBJ1-1; tentatively, D is TRBD1 (6 bases). Germline V gives CDR1 LGHDT, CDR2 YNNKEL (reference sequence). CDR3 length equals 15 residues. Trimming stripped 6 bases from V and 0 bases from J, with 14 bases between.